This TCR beta chain originates from a study of post-analysis software for immune sequencing data. Study-level background: The disease courses covered relapsing-remitting, secondary progressive and progressive-relapsing multiple sclerosis. Study findings and constraints: Patients used about 5 TRBV segments, including TRBV5-6, TRBV5-1 and TRBV20-1, more often than controls.

The CDR3 runs 15 residues. V shed 0 bases and J 4 bases; nucleotides not matched to a gene: 5. CDR1 SGHRS and CDR2 YFSETQ come from the germline V gene. Prepared libraries of TCR beta cDNA carried unique molecular identifiers. TCRdb redid the calling of the PCR reads with MiXCR, one entry per CDR3 protein. This table holds around 260,000 distinct CDR3 sequences, roughly a third found once. As for this clonotype: Its antigen is unidentified.

The TCR sequence derives from a girl under 18 with multiple sclerosis. The material sequenced was blood. V usage is TRBV5-1 and J usage is TRBJ2-3; 7 bases are shared with TRBD2. This chain's CDR3 is CASSLAASGSDTQYF. CDR3 coding DNA: TGCGCCAGCAGCTTGGCCGCTAGCGGCTCAGATACGCAGTATTTT.